This T cell receptor beta chain appears in the sequencing data of a study of T cell responses to AZD1222 COVID-19 vaccine. Across the whole study: Samples with a second dose at about 4 or about 12 weeks were pooled together.

Sequenced by immunoSEQ multiplex PCR; TCRdb stores in-frame clones only, minus some. The repertoire holds 150,000 or so clones, with about 90% as singletons. Regarding this clone: Its specificity is not known.

Findings of the study overall: Epitopes outside B.1.351 and B.1.1.7 mutated regions reportedly drew nearly half of spike TCRs. The study sampled repertoires only after the peak T cell response. Spike-specific TCR breadth and depth rose after two AZD1222 doses.

The sample here was peripheral blood, taken on day 0 of AZD1222 vaccination. The source is an adult in good health.

In DNA, the CDR3 is TGTGCCAGCAAAGTCCCGGGACAGGGAGGAACTGAAGCTTTCTTT. The encoded protein is CASKVPGQGGTEAFF. V and J are TRBV28 and TRBJ1-1, with 9 bases lining up with TRBD1. Germline CDR1 and CDR2: MDHEN and SYDVKM. The trim removed 7 bases at V and 5 bases at J, leaving 11 bases unmatched. CDR3 length equals 15 residues.